The rows below give T cell receptor beta chains drawn from one sample of a study of blood T cells in healthy people across ages. TCRdb used MiXCR to reprocess the 5' RACE reads, holding one entry per CDR3 protein. Altogether about 690,000 distinct CDR3 sequences are present, roughly two fifths being singletons, with the ten largest covering about 30%. Sequenced input: blood. All receptors derive from a man older than 75 in good health. The CDR3 runs from the conserved cysteine through the conserved F or W. A D gene is named only where the DNA matches it firmly. Size values are once, few and many counts, or a class for expanded clones, and some rows have none.

V gene	clone size	J gene	D gene	CDR3 DNA	CDR3 protein
TRBV20-1	few	TRBJ2-1	NA	TGCAGTGCTAGAGCTTTAGCGCTATCCTACAATGAGCAGTTCTTC	CSARALALSYNEQFF
TRBV10-3	few	TRBJ2-1	TRBD2	TGTGCCATCAGTGGTCAGCGGGGGGGCACGTACAATGAGCAGTTCTTC	CAISGQRGGTYNEQFF
TRBV7-3	NA	TRBJ2-1	TRBD2	TGTGCCAGCAGCTCAGGGGGTAGCGGGAGATACAATGAGCAGTTCTTC	CASSSGGSGRYNEQFF
TRBV20-1	many	TRBJ2-7	NA	TGCAGTGCTAGAGAATCTGGAAGATACGAGCAGTACTTC	CSARESGRYEQYF
TRBV6-2/TRBV6-3	few	TRBJ2-3	NA	TGTGCCAGCAGTTCAGGCCCGCTGGGCACAGATACGCAGTATTTT	CASSSGPLGTDTQYF
TRBV5-1	many	TRBJ2-5	NA	TGCGCCAGCAGCTTGCGACTAGTCGGTGAGACCCAGTACTTC	CASSLRLVGETQYF
TRBV29-1	many	TRBJ2-5	NA	TGCAGCGTTGAGGCTAGGGAGACCCAGTACTTC	CSVEARETQYF
TRBV6-1	NA	TRBJ2-6	TRBD1	TGTGCCAGCAGAAGACATACAGGGGACGCTGGGGCCAACGTCCTGACTTTC	CASRRHTGDAGANVLTF
TRBV4-3	few	TRBJ2-7	NA	TGCGCCAGCAGCCAAGGGTTGGGAGCTCCCTACGAGCAGTACTTC	CASSQGLGAPYEQYF
TRBV7-2	NA	TRBJ2-7	TRBD1	TGTGCCAGCAGCTTCCGCGGGACAGGCTCCTACGAGCAGTACTTC	CASSFRGTGSYEQYF
TRBV7-9	few	TRBJ2-7	TRBD1	TGTGCCAGCAGCTTAGAAGGGACAGGGTCCGAGCAGTACTTC	CASSLEGTGSEQYF
TRBV9	NA	TRBJ1-6	NA	TGTGCCAGCAGCGTAGCATTCAGCCCTAATTCACCCCTCCACTTT	CASSVAFSPNSPLHF
TRBV12-3/TRBV12-4	NA	TRBJ1-5	TRBD1	TGTGCCAGCAGCCTGGGACAGGGGACGGATGACGGGCAGCCCCAGCATTTT	CASSLGQGTDDGQPQHF
TRBV12-3/TRBV12-4	NA	TRBJ2-1	NA	TGTGCCAGCACTACCCGCGAAGGGGAAAGCTACAATGAGCAGTTCTTC	CASTTREGESYNEQFF
TRBV20-1	few	TRBJ1-1	NA	TGCAGTGCAGGCCAGGGGCTGGTCACTGAAGCTTTCTTT	CSAGQGLVTEAFF
TRBV6-5	NA	TRBJ1-1	TRBD1	TGTGCCAGCAGTAACGGGGGACAGGGCGCTGAAGCTTTCTTT	CASSNGGQGAEAFF
TRBV7-8	NA	TRBJ2-5	NA	TGTGCCCGCAGCTTAATTGGGGGATCGATTGAGACCCAGTACTTC	CARSLIGGSIETQYF
TRBV4-3	NA	TRBJ2-3	NA	TGCGCCAGCAGCCAAGGCCACGCGGGGACGCGAGATACGCAGTATTTT	CASSQGHAGTRDTQYF
TRBV5-1	many	TRBJ2-7	TRBD1	TGCGCCAGCAGCTTGGGAGGACAGGGGGCCTACGAGCAGTACTTC	CASSLGGQGAYEQYF
TRBV7-2	few	TRBJ2-7	TRBD2	TGTGCCAGCAGGGGAGGACTAGCGGGAAGCGAGCAGTACTTC	CASRGGLAGSEQYF
TRBV4-3	NA	TRBJ1-5	TRBD1	TGCGCCAGCAGCCAAGAAGACAGGGATCAGCCCCAGCATTTT	CASSQEDRDQPQHF
TRBV12-3/TRBV12-4	NA	TRBJ1-6	NA	TGTGCCTGCAGTGGGAATACGGAAAGTTCACCCCTCCACTTT	CACSGNTESSPLHF